Presented here are 5 T cell receptor beta chains from one specimen sequenced in a study of blood T cell repertoires in COVID-19. Assay: immunoSEQ multiplex PCR; the TCRdb copy retains only in-frame clones and omits some. This sample has under 150,000 clones, with over 70% found just once. Sequencing input: peripheral blood. These TCRs come from a man aged 50 or older with active or convalescent COVID-19.

The chain is built from TRBV28 and TRBJ1-1; 8 bases align to TRBD1. The germline CDR1 and CDR2 sequences are MDHEN and SYDVKM. V shed 3 bases and J 5 bases; nucleotides not matched to a gene: 8. CDR3 size: 15 residues. The CDR3 protein is CASSFHPTGDTEAFF. In nucleotides, the CDR3 is TGTGCCAGCAGTTTTCATCCGACAGGGGATACTGAAGCTTTCTTT.

The V gene is TRBV19, the J gene TRBJ2-7, with TRBD1 matching over 8 bases. This CDR3 contains 15 residues. The junction had 5 bases not matched to a gene; V was cut back by 4 bases and J by 0 bases. CDR1 LNHDA and CDR2 SQIVND come from the germline V gene (reference sequence). CDR3 sequence (DNA): TGTGCCAGTAGTAGCCAGACAGGGGACTCCTACGAGCAGTACTTC. It translates to CASSSQTGDSYEQYF.

The chain is built from TRBV18 and TRBJ2-2; tentatively, D is TRBD1 (5 bases). Trimming removed 2 bases from V and 1 base from J, with 11 bases in between. Germline CDR1 KGHSH, CDR2 LQKENI. The CDR3 has 16 residues. CDR3 sequence: CASSPVLQGNTGELFF. CDR3 DNA: TGTGCCAGCTCACCAGTTCTTCAGGGGAACACCGGGGAGCTGTTTTTT. Variable domain in full (rest from reference TRBV18 and TRBJ2-2): NAGVMQNPRHLVRRRGQEARLRCSPMKGHSHVYWYRQLPEEGLKFMVYLQKENIIDESGMPKERFSAEFPKEGPSILRIQQVVRGDSAAYFCASSPVLQGNTGELFFGEGSRLTVL.

This clone was detected a few times. The rearrangement joins TRBV3-1 (or the pseudogene TRBV3-2) to TRBJ1-6; D not certain. V lost 0 bases to trimming and J lost 7 bases, with 7 bases between them. The germline CDR1 and CDR2 sequences are LGHDT and YNNKEL (reference sequence). The CDR3 extends over 14 amino acids. The CDR3 sequence: CASSQDIRNSPLHF. The CDR3 coding sequence is TGTGCCAGCAGCCAAGATATCAGAAATTCACCCCTCCACTTT.

In this sample, this clone turned up once. The chain is built from TRBV3-1 (or the pseudogene TRBV3-2) and TRBJ2-1, with D perhaps matching TRBD2 (6 bases). Trimming cost V 0 bases and J 6 bases, with 15 bases left between them. The V gene's germline CDR1 is LGHDT and CDR2 YNNKEL (reference sequence). CDR3 size: 16 residues. Here the CDR3 reads CASSQDNGRVGNEQFF. Here the CDR3 DNA reads TGTGCCAGCAGCCAAGATAACGGGAGAGTCGGCAATGAGCAGTTCTTC.